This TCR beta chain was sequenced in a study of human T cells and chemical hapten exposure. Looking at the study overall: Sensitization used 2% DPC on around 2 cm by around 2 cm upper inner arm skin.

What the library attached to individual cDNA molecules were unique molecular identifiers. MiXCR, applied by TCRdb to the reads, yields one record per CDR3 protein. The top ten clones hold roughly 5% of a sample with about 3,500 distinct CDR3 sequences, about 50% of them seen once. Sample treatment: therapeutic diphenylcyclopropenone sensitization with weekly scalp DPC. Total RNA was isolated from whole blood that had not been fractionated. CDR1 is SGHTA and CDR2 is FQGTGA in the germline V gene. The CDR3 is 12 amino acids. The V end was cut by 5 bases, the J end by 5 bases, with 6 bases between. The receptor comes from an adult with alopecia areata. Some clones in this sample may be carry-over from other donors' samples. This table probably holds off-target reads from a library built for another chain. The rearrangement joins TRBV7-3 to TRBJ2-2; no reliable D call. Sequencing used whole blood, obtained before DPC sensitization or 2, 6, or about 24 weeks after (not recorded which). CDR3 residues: CASSLSTGELFF. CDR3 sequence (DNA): TGTGCCAGCAGCCTATCGACCGGGGAGCTGTTTTTT.